This T cell receptor (beta chain) originates from a study of radiotherapy plus CTLA-4 blockade in lung cancer. Looking at the study overall: The study recorded objective responses in roughly 20% of patients and disease control in approximately 29%. General study results and limits: Radiotherapy was combined with ipilimumab, and tumor-derived TCR clones then expanded in blood. Dynamics of early blood T cell clones, together with interferon-beta, were reportedly the best predictors of response.

This clone has a single count. Its antigen is unidentified. Profiling relied on immunoSEQ multiplex PCR, and the TCRdb table lists in-frame clones only, not all of them. The sample lists about 56,000 clones; less than 85% were seen once. CTLA-4 blockade with ipilimumab, together with focal radiation, was given to patients with chemo-refractory metastatic non-small-cell lung cancer. Germline lookup yields CDR1 LNHDA and CDR2 SQIVND (reference sequence). V shed 4 bases and J shed 7 bases, with 10 bases lying between them. This CDR3 comprises 12 residues. Sequenced material: peripheral blood, taken from a patient treated with radiotherapy plus ipilimumab. The chain has TRBV19 and TRBJ1-2; D might be TRBD1 (5 bases). The source is a human donor with non-small cell lung cancer who had a complete response to radiotherapy plus ipilimumab. Here the CDR3 DNA reads TGTGCCAGTAGTAACCGACAGAGTGGCTACACCTTC. Encoded protein: CASSNRQSGYTF.